This T cell receptor (beta chain) was identified in a study of blood T cells in healthy people across ages. Details on this clonotype: The antigen is unknown.

Primed by a sample-barcoded 5' primer and a J-beta primer mix, a second PCR proceeded for about 7 to 11 cycles. TCRdb ran MiXCR on the 5' RACE reads and lists one entry per CDR3 protein. This table has 1,500,000 or so distinct CDR3 sequences, approximately 43% appearing once. In germline, CDR1 is SGHRS, CDR2 YFSETQ. V shed 1 base and J 3 bases; nucleotides not matched to a gene: 4. This CDR3 contains 15 residues. Overall study results and limits: In the absence of known donor CMV status, changes in expanded clonotypes were possibly confounded. No conclusive comparison of naive versus antigen-experienced cells was possible with unsorted PBMCs. Donors of long life had a larger count of naive CD4+ cells and greater diversity than aged donors.

The sequenced material came from blood. The source of this sequence is a woman aged 18-29 years in good health. The gene calls are TRBV5-1 and TRBJ2-1; TRBD2 agrees at 7 bases. This chain's CDR3 is CASSLLAERYNEQFF. The DNA for the CDR3 is TGCGCCAGCAGCTTGCTAGCGGAACGCTACAATGAGCAGTTCTTC.